Listed below are T cell receptor beta chains from one sample, sequenced in a study of PD-L1 blockade in urothelial cancer. Profiled with immunoSEQ multiplex PCR; TCRdb holds only in-frame clones, not every one. This sample yields 85,000 to 100,000 clones, of which around 86% are seen a single time; roughly 2% belongs to the top ten. The source was PBMCs, collected around atezolizumab (anti-PD-L1) treatment. The receptors originated from a man aged 55-75 years with urothelial cancer. Both conserved end residues are part of each CDR3. D genes are given only for firm matches. For some rows the clone size is stated as once, few or many, or as a class when expanded; others skip it.

v_call: TRBV28
j_call: TRBJ2-1
clone_size: NA
d_call: TRBD2
cdr3_nt: TGTGCCAGCAGTTCCGTCGGGGAGGGAGTGGTACTCAATGAGCAGTTCTTC
cdr3_aa: CASSSVGEGVVLNEQFF

v_call: TRBV7-3
j_call: TRBJ2-3
clone_size: NA
d_call: TRBD1
cdr3_nt: TGTGCCAGCAGTCCGGACAGGTTCACAGATACGCAGTATTTT
cdr3_aa: CASSPDRFTDTQYF

v_call: TRBV18
j_call: TRBJ2-6
clone_size: NA
d_call: NA
cdr3_nt: TGTGCCAGCTCACCAAAGCCAACGGGGGCCAACGTCCTGACTTTC
cdr3_aa: CASSPKPTGANVLTF

v_call: TRBV7-2
j_call: TRBJ2-7
clone_size: NA
d_call: TRBD1
cdr3_nt: TGTGCCAGCACCCCATCCGGGACAGACTACGAGCAGTACTTC
cdr3_aa: CASTPSGTDYEQYF

v_call: TRBV15
j_call: TRBJ2-7
clone_size: NA
d_call: TRBD2
cdr3_nt: TGTGCCACCAGCAGAGATGAGAGCGGGGGCTACGAGCAGTACTTC
cdr3_aa: CATSRDESGGYEQYF

v_call: TRBV5-4
j_call: TRBJ2-2
clone_size: NA
d_call: TRBD1
cdr3_nt: TGTGCCAGCAGCTTGGAGAACAGGGGCGCCGGGGAGCTGTTTTTT
cdr3_aa: CASSLENRGAGELFF

v_call: TRBV6-6
j_call: TRBJ2-3
clone_size: NA
d_call: TRBD2
cdr3_nt: TGTGCCAGCAGTCAAGGACCTAGCGGAAGCACAGATACGCAGTATTTT
cdr3_aa: CASSQGPSGSTDTQYF

v_call: TRBV5-4
j_call: TRBJ2-7
clone_size: NA
d_call: NA
cdr3_nt: TGTGCCAGCAGCTTGGGCGGCCAGGGGATCTACGAGCAGTACTTC
cdr3_aa: CASSLGGQGIYEQYF

v_call: TRBV4-1
j_call: TRBJ1-4
clone_size: NA
d_call: NA
cdr3_nt: TGCGCCAGCAGGCCAAGCTCAACTAATGAAAAACTGTTTTTT
cdr3_aa: CASRPSSTNEKLFF

v_call: TRBV5-5
j_call: TRBJ2-7
clone_size: NA
d_call: TRBD2
cdr3_nt: TGTGCCAGCAGCTTGGGACTAGCGGGGAGCCGGGAGCAGTACTTC
cdr3_aa: CASSLGLAGSREQYF

v_call: TRBV2
j_call: TRBJ1-6
clone_size: few
d_call: NA
cdr3_nt: TGTGCCAGCAGTGAAGCGCAGTCAGGGCGATCACCCCTCCACTTT
cdr3_aa: CASSEAQSGRSPLHF

v_call: TRBV10-1
j_call: TRBJ1-2
clone_size: once
d_call: TRBD1
cdr3_nt: TGCGCCAGCAGGGTTGGGGACAGGGGTCACTATGGCTACACCTTC
cdr3_aa: CASRVGDRGHYGYTF

v_call: TRBV10-3
j_call: TRBJ2-1
clone_size: NA
d_call: TRBD1
cdr3_nt: TGTGCCATCAGTGGACAGGGGGAGGGTAATGAGCAGTTCTTC
cdr3_aa: CAISGQGEGNEQFF

v_call: TRBV7-3
j_call: TRBJ2-7
clone_size: NA
d_call: NA
cdr3_nt: TGTGCCAGCAGCTTGGGGGGAGCCCCCTACGAGCAGTACTTC
cdr3_aa: CASSLGGAPYEQYF

v_call: TRBV5-1
j_call: TRBJ2-7
clone_size: NA
d_call: NA
cdr3_nt: TGCGCCAGCAGCCGCGGGGACAGTCCCTACGAGCAGTACTTC
cdr3_aa: CASSRGDSPYEQYF

v_call: TRBV19
j_call: TRBJ2-1
clone_size: NA
d_call: NA
cdr3_nt: TGTGCCAGTAGCCAAACGGCCTACAATGAGCAGTTCTTC
cdr3_aa: CASSQTAYNEQFF

v_call: TRBV7-2
j_call: TRBJ1-4
clone_size: NA
d_call: NA
cdr3_nt: TGTGCCAGCAGCTTGGGGGCAGGGACGGAAAAACTGTTTTTT
cdr3_aa: CASSLGAGTEKLFF

v_call: TRBV7-6
j_call: TRBJ2-3
clone_size: NA
d_call: TRBD2
cdr3_nt: TGTGCCAGCAGCTTAGGAGCGGGGTCTGGCACAGATACGCAGTATTTT
cdr3_aa: CASSLGAGSGTDTQYF

v_call: TRBV19
j_call: TRBJ2-3
clone_size: NA
d_call: TRBD1
cdr3_nt: TGTGCCAGTAGTCCCTGGACAGGGCGTAAAGCAGATACGCAGTATTTT
cdr3_aa: CASSPWTGRKADTQYF

v_call: TRBV5-1
j_call: TRBJ2-1
clone_size: NA
d_call: NA
cdr3_nt: TGCGCCAGCAGCCAGTCCGGGAGTGGGTCAGACAATGAGCAGTTCTTC
cdr3_aa: CASSQSGSGSDNEQFF

v_call: TRBV9
j_call: TRBJ1-1
clone_size: NA
d_call: TRBD1
cdr3_nt: TGTGCCAGCAGCGGGACAGGGTACACTGAAGCTTTCTTT
cdr3_aa: CASSGTGYTEAFF

v_call: TRBV6-6
j_call: TRBJ1-6
clone_size: NA
d_call: NA
cdr3_nt: TGTGCCAGCAGTCCGCCATCAGGGGTAGGTAATTCACCCCTCCACTTT
cdr3_aa: CASSPPSGVGNSPLHF

v_call: TRBV29-1
j_call: TRBJ2-7
clone_size: few
d_call: TRBD2
cdr3_nt: TGCAGCGTTGAAATAGCGGGGGTCACCTACGAGCAGTACTTC
cdr3_aa: CSVEIAGVTYEQYF

v_call: TRBV7-2
j_call: TRBJ2-7
clone_size: NA
d_call: TRBD2
cdr3_nt: TGTGCCAGCAGCTTATTCGGGCTAGCGGGTTTAGGGGAGCAGTACTTC
cdr3_aa: CASSLFGLAGLGEQYF

v_call: TRBV7-2
j_call: TRBJ1-1
clone_size: NA
d_call: NA
cdr3_nt: TGTGCCAGCAGCTTAGAGACAGGTAACACTGAAGCTTTCTTT
cdr3_aa: CASSLETGNTEAFF

v_call: TRBV28
j_call: TRBJ2-7
clone_size: NA
d_call: TRBD1
cdr3_nt: TGTGCCAGCAGGGGACAGGTTTTCTACGAGCAGTACTTC
cdr3_aa: CASRGQVFYEQYF

v_call: TRBV5-1
j_call: TRBJ2-1
clone_size: NA
d_call: NA
cdr3_nt: TGCGCCAGCAGCTTGCAGGCGGGCAGGCGTAGGGATGAGCAGTTCTTC
cdr3_aa: CASSLQAGRRRDEQFF

v_call: TRBV6-5
j_call: TRBJ1-1
clone_size: NA
d_call: TRBD1
cdr3_nt: TGTGCCAGCAGTCGACGACAGGGATCTGGGACTGAAGCTTTCTTT
cdr3_aa: CASSRRQGSGTEAFF

v_call: TRBV5-1
j_call: TRBJ2-1
clone_size: NA
d_call: TRBD1
cdr3_nt: TGCGCCAGCGGGGGACAGGGGGCGGAAAATGAGCAGTTCTTC
cdr3_aa: CASGGQGAENEQFF

v_call: TRBV4-1
j_call: TRBJ2-3
clone_size: NA
d_call: NA
cdr3_nt: TGCGCCAGCAGCCAAGATGACAGGTGGGGTGCAGATACGCAGTATTTT
cdr3_aa: CASSQDDRWGADTQYF

v_call: TRBV28
j_call: TRBJ1-1
clone_size: NA
d_call: TRBD1
cdr3_nt: TGTGCCAGCAGTCATGACAGGGGAAGGACTGAAGCTTTCTTT
cdr3_aa: CASSHDRGRTEAFF

v_call: TRBV4-2
j_call: TRBJ1-2
clone_size: NA
d_call: NA
cdr3_nt: TGTGCCAGCAGCCAAGGTACAAGGGGATATGGCTACACCTTC
cdr3_aa: CASSQGTRGYGYTF

v_call: TRBV10-3
j_call: TRBJ2-7
clone_size: few
d_call: TRBD2
cdr3_nt: TGTGCCTCAACTCGGCTAGCGGGAGGACCTTCTTACGAGCAGTACTTC
cdr3_aa: CASTRLAGGPSYEQYF

v_call: TRBV2
j_call: TRBJ1-5
clone_size: NA
d_call: NA
cdr3_nt: TGTGCCAGCTCCCAGGAAAATAGCAATCAGCCCCAGCATTTT
cdr3_aa: CASSQENSNQPQHF

v_call: TRBV11-3
j_call: TRBJ2-7
clone_size: NA
d_call: TRBD1
cdr3_nt: TGTGCCAGCAGCTTCAGACAGGGCAGCGAGCAGTACTTC
cdr3_aa: CASSFRQGSEQYF

v_call: TRBV11-2
j_call: TRBJ2-5
clone_size: NA
d_call: TRBD2
cdr3_nt: TGTGCCAGCAGCTTAGTAGCGGGGGCAACGAGGACCCAGTACTTC
cdr3_aa: CASSLVAGATRTQYF

v_call: TRBV19
j_call: TRBJ2-3
clone_size: NA
d_call: TRBD2
cdr3_nt: TGTGCCAGTAGTATCATCCTAGCGGGAAGCACAGATACGCAGTATTTT
cdr3_aa: CASSIILAGSTDTQYF

v_call: TRBV7-2
j_call: TRBJ1-2
clone_size: NA
d_call: TRBD1
cdr3_nt: TGTGCCAGCAGCTTCACGGACAGGTCCTATGGCTACACCTTC
cdr3_aa: CASSFTDRSYGYTF